This entry is about one T cell receptor beta chain. Authors' methods: Reference gene primer amplification in the assay estimated nucleated cell counts. TCRdb keeps only in-frame clones here, not all; method: immunoSEQ multiplex PCR. V and J calls and clone size follow that table, whereas D and trimming were derived from the DNA. The repertoire has some 150,000 clones, 88% of them found once; the top ten carry more than 1.5%. This entry belongs to a study of blood T cell repertoires in COVID-19. Study in general: Sites across the United States, Italy and Spain contributed samples from acute and convalescent COVID-19. The cDNA or gDNA used as material had been derived from T cells, B-cell-depleted T cells, or PBMCs.

After removal of 5 bases from V and 5 bases from J, the junction contained 9 bases not matched to a gene. Germline assignment: CDR1 MNHEY and CDR2 SMNVEV (reference sequence). The CDR3 has 16 residues. This TCR was sampled from a woman aged 60-70 years with acute or convalescent COVID-19. V is TRBV27 and J is TRBJ2-2; 9 positions match TRBD1. Material for sequencing was peripheral blood. The CDR3 DNA follows: TGTGCCAGCAGTAAGCACAGGGGGCCGATAACCGGGGAGCTGTTTTTT. Translation: CASSKHRGPITGELFF.